Following are 14 T cell receptor beta chains from one sample sequenced in a study of blood T cell repertoires in COVID-19. Produced via immunoSEQ multiplex PCR; TCRdb's table is partial and in-frame only. The table lists roughly 120,000 clones, approximately 85% of them singletons, with 9.5% to 13% in the top ten. Sequencing input: peripheral blood. Receptor source: a human donor in a cohort sampled during active COVID-19.

The rearrangement links TRBV2 to TRBJ2-1, with 8 nucleotides matching TRBD2. Trimming cost V 7 bases and J 5 bases; bases outside gene matches: 7. The CDR3 consists of 14 residues. From germline, CDR1 is SNHLY and CDR2 FYNNEI. CDR3 residues: CASKASGGHNEQFF. In DNA, the CDR3 is TGTGCCAGCAAGGCCAGCGGGGGCCACAATGAGCAGTTCTTC. Based on the CDR3 plus reference TRBV2 and TRBJ2-1, the full variable domain is EPEVTQTPSHQVTQMGQEVILRCVPISNHLYFYWYRQILGQKVEFLVSFYNNEISEKSEIFDDQFSVERPDGSNFTLKIRSTKLEDSAMYFCASKASGGHNEQFFGPGTRLTVL.

V is TRBV6-2 or TRBV6-3 and J is TRBJ1-6; 10 nucleotides agree with TRBD1. This CDR3 contains 15 residues. Germline values: CDR1 MNHEY, CDR2 SVGEGT. The ends lost 2 bases at V and 9 bases at J; junction bases unmatched: 4. The DNA for the CDR3 is TGTGCCAGCAGTTACGGACAGGGGGTCTTTTCACCCCTCCACTTT. Translated, it gives CASSYGQGVFSPLHF.

The chain combines TRBV4-1 with TRBJ2-3, with D unclear. The germline V gene encodes CDR1 MGHRA and CDR2 YSYEKL. Trimming left V 3 bases short and J 4 bases short, with 8 bases between. This CDR3 has 13 amino acids. CDR3 nucleotide sequence: TGCGCCAGCAGCCAGGCAGATCCAGATACGCAGTATTTT. It codes for CASSQADPDTQYF.

The chain links TRBV5-1 to TRBJ2-7; tentatively, D is TRBD1 (5 bases). This CDR3 has 13 amino acids. Germline lookup yields CDR1 SGHRS and CDR2 YFSETQ. V lost 4 bases, J lost 6 bases, and 14 bases lay in between. The CDR3 sequence is CASSPDISGEQYF. The CDR3 bases are TGCGCCAGCAGCCCGGACATTTCCGGCGAGCAGTACTTC.

The chain joins TRBV5-1 to TRBJ2-3; 11 bases are a match to TRBD1. Trimming took 4 bases from V and 6 from J; bases not matched to a gene: 4. This CDR3 contains 14 residues. Germline V gene data show CDR1 as SGHRS and CDR2 as YFSETQ. As DNA, the CDR3 is TGCGCCAGCAGCATCCGGACAGGGGGCGATACGCAGTATTTT. This encodes CASSIRTGGDTQYF.

The chain employs TRBV28 and TRBJ2-7; D is ambiguous. Germline V gene lookup returns CDR1 MDHEN and CDR2 SYDVKM. This CDR3 is 12 amino acids long. V lost 5 bases, J lost 4 bases, and 9 bases lay in between. CDR3 region: CASSVPGYEQYF. Here the CDR3 DNA reads TGTGCCAGCAGTGTTCCCGGGTACGAGCAGTACTTC. Filled out from reference TRBV28 and TRBJ2-7, the complete variable domain reads DVKVTQSSRYLVKRTGEKVFLECVQDMDHENMFWYRQDPGLGLRLIYFSYDVKMKEKGDIPEGYSVSREKKERFSLILESASTNQTSMYLCASSVPGYEQYFGPGTRLTVT.

This clone has a single count. The chain carries TRBV11-2 and TRBJ2-5; no firm D call. Looked up from germline, CDR1 is SGHAT and CDR2 is FQNNGV. The length of the CDR3 is 16 residues. V lost 5 bases to trimming and J lost 1 base, with 17 bases between them. CDR3 sequence reads: CASSPLTSWAQETQYF. CDR3 DNA: TGTGCCAGCAGCCCCCTGACCTCGTGGGCCCAAGAGACCCAGTACTTC.

The chain employs TRBV5-5 and TRBJ2-7, with D perhaps matching TRBD1 (5 bases). Germline CDR1 is SGHKS and CDR2 is YYEKEE (reference sequence). The CDR3 runs 12 residues. V was pared by 4 bases and J by 4 bases, with 9 bases between. CDR3 coding DNA: TGTGCCAGCAGCAGTAGGGGTTACGAGCAGTACTTC. Its translation is CASSSRGYEQYF. The full variable domain, with the rest looked up from reference TRBV5-5 and TRBJ2-7, is DAGVTQSPTHLIKTRGQQVTLRCSPISGHKSVSWYQQVLGQGPQFIFQYYEKEERGRGNFPDRFSARQFPNYSSELNVNALLLGDSALYLCASSSRGYEQYFGPGTRLTVT.

The chain employs TRBV5-3 and TRBJ1-1, with a tentative D call TRBD1 (5 bases). TRBV5-3 qualifies as an ORF whose function is uncertain. Deletions cut 0 bases from V and 3 bases from J, with 6 bases between. The CDR3 sequence is 13 residues long. CDR3 region: CARSLEGYTEAFF. The CDR3 nucleotides read TGTGCCAGAAGCTTGGAGGGGTACACTGAAGCTTTCTTT.

J is TRBJ2-5 and V is TRBV2; possible D gene TRBD1, 6 bases. Trimming pared 6 bases from V and 4 bases from J, leaving 15 bases between. CDR3 length: 14 amino acids. Germline loops: CDR1 SNHLY, CDR2 FYNNEI. CDR3 DNA: TGTGCCAGCAGCCCTGTGGGGGCTGGAGAGACCCAGTACTTC. It encodes CASSPVGAGETQYF.

This clone was detected only a few times. This chain links TRBV5-4 with TRBJ1-2; 8 bases align to TRBD1. With 4 bases clipped from V and 2 bases from J, the junction kept 4 bases outside the gene matches. Germline CDR1 and CDR2: SGHNT and YYREEE (reference sequence). This CDR3 is built from 14 residues. DNA of the CDR3: TGTGCCAGCAGCCAAGGACAGGGAAACTATGGCTACACCTTC. Translated: CASSQGQGNYGYTF. The full variable domain, rest sourced from reference TRBV5-4 and TRBJ1-2, is ETGVTQSPTHLIKTRGQQVTLRCSSQSGHNTVSWYQQALGQGPQFIFQYYREEENGRGNFPPRFSGLQFPNYSSELNVNALELDDSALYLCASSQGQGNYGYTFGSGTRLTVV.

The chain is built from TRBV12-3 or TRBV12-4 and TRBJ2-7; D is ambiguous. V gave up 4 bases and J gave up 7 bases, with 14 bases separating them. The CDR3 has 13 amino acids. The CDR3 bases are TGTGCCAGCAGTTCTAGTCTTTCGTGGGAGCAGTACTTC. It yields the protein CASSSSLSWEQYF.

The chain uses TRBV3-1 (or the pseudogene TRBV3-2) and TRBJ1-2; TRBD1 is a possible D gene (5 bases). V gave up 3 bases and J gave up 0 bases, with 8 bases separating them. The CDR3 extends over 14 amino acids. The germline CDR1 and CDR2 sequences are LGHDT and YNNKEL (reference sequence). CDR3 in DNA: TGTGCCAGCAGCCAGGGGCTTTCTAACTATGGCTACACCTTC. Protein product: CASSQGLSNYGYTF.

The chain carries TRBV9 and TRBJ2-7; D call uncertain. V dropped 0 bases and J dropped 2 bases, with 6 bases sitting between them. CDR1 SGDLS and CDR2 YYNGEE come from the germline V gene. The CDR3 runs to 13 residues. This CDR3 is CASSVELAYEQYF. The DNA for the CDR3 is TGTGCCAGCAGCGTAGAACTCGCCTACGAGCAGTACTTC.